The text below deals with one T cell receptor (beta chain). The data were obtained in a study of cytomegalovirus exposure and HLA in healthy donors. Sequencing was performed with immunoSEQ multiplex PCR; in TCRdb, only in-frame clones are kept and a portion is missing. The sample includes about 240,000 clones, more than 75% of them seen just once. Germline V gives CDR1 LGHNA, CDR2 YSLEER. Unmatched junction bases numbered 13, after V lost 0 bases and J lost 6 bases. This CDR3 is built from 18 residues. Sequencing was carried out using PBMCs. This TCR derives from a man aged 18 to 30 in good health and CMV-seronegative. The chain employs TRBV4-3 and TRBJ2-3; 9 nucleotides agree with TRBD2. DNA of the CDR3: TGCGCCAGCAGCCAAGATCAAGGGGTTTGGCTAGCGGGGGATACGCAGTATTTT. It specifies CASSQDQGVWLAGDTQYF.